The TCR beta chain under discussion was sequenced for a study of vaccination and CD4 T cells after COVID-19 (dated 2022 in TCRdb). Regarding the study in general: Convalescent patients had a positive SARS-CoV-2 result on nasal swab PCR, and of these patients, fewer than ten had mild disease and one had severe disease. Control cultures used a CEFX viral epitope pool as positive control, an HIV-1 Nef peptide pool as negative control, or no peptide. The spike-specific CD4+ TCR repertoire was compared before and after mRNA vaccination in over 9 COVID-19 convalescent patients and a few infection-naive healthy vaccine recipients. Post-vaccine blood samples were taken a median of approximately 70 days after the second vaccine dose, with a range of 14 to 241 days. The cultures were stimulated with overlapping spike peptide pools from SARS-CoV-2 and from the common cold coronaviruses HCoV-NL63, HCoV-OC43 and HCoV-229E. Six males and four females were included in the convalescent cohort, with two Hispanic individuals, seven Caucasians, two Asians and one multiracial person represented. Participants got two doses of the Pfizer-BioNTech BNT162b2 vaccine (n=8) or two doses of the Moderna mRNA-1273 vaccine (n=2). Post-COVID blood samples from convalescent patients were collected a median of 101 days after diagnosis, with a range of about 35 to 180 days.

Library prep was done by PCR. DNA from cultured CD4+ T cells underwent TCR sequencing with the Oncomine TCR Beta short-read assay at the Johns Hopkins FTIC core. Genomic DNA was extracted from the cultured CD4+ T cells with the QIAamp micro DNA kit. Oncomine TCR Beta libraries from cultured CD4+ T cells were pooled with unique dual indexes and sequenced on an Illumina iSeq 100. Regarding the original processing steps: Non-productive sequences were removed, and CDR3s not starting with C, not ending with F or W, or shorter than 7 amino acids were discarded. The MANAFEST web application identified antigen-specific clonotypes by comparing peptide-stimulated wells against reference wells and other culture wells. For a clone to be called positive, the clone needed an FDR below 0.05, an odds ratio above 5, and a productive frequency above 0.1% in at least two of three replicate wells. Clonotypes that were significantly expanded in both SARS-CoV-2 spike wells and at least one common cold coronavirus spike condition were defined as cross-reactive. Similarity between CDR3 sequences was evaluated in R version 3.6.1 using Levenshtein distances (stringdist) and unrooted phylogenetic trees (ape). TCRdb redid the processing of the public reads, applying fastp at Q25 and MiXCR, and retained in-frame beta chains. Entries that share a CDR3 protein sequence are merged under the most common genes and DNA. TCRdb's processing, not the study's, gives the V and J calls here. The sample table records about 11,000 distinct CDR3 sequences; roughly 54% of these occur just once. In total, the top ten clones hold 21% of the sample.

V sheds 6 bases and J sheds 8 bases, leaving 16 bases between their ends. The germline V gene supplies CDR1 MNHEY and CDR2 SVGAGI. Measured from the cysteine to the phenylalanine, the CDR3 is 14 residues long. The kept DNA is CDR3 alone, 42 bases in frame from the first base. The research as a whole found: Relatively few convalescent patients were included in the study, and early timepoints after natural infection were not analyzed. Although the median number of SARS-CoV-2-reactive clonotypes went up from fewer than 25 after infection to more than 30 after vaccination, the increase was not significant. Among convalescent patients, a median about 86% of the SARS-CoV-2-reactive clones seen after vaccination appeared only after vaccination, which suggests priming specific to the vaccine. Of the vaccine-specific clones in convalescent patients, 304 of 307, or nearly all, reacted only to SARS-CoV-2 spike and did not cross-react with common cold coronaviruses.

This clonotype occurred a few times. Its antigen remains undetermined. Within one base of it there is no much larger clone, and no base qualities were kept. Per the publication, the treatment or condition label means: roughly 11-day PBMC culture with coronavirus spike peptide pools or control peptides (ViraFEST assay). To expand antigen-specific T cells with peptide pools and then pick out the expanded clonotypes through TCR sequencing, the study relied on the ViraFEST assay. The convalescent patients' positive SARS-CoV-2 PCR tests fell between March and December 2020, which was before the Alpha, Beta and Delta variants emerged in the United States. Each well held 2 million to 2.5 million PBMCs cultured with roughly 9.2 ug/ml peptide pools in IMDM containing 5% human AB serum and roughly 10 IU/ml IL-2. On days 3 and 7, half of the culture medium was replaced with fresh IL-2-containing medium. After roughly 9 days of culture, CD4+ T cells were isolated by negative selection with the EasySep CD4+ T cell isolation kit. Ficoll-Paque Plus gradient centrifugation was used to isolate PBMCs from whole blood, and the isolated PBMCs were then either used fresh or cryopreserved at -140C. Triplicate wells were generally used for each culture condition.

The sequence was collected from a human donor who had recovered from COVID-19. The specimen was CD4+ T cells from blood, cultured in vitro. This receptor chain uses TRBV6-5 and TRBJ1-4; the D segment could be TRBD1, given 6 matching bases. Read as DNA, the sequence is TGTGCCAGCAGATTACTCCCCACAGGGGAAAAACTGTTTTTT. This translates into CASRLLPTGEKLFF.